Here is one TCR beta chain with its context. As yet, its antigen is unknown. From germline, CDR1 is LGHNA and CDR2 YSLEER. The V end was cut by 0 bases, the J end by 2 bases, with 8 bases between. The CDR3 has 15 residues. The sample belongs to a study of cytomegalovirus exposure and HLA in healthy donors. A multiplex PCR was run with 60 Vbeta primers and 13 Jbeta primers. Some clones are missing from TCRdb's copy, which holds only in-frame ones; the method was immunoSEQ multiplex PCR. The repertoire holds approximately 200,000 clones, with about four fifths as singletons. General study results and limits: Likely technical artifact: a cluster of highly shared sequence variants. Listed as cytomegalovirus-associated were approximately 160 TCR beta chains.

The sample taken for sequencing was PBMCs. This chain joins TRBV4-3 and TRBJ1-5, with a weak D call TRBD1 (5 bases). This TCR was sampled from a boy aged 2 to 10 in good health and CMV-seronegative. DNA for the CDR3: TGCGCCAGCAGCCAAGAGGAAGGGGGCAATCAGCCCCAGCATTTT. Its protein product is CASSQEEGGNQPQHF.